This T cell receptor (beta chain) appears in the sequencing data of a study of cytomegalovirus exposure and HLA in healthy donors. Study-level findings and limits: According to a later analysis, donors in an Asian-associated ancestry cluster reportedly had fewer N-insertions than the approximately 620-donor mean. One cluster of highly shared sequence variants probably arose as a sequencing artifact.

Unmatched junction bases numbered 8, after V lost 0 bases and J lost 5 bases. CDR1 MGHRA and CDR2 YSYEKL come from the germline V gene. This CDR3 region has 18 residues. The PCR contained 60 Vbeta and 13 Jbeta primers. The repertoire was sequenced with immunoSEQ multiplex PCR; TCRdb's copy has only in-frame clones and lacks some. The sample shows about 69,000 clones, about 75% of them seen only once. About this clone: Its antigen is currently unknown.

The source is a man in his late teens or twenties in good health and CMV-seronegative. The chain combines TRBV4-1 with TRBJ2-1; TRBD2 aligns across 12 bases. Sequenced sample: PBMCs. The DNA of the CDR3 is TGCGCCAGCAGCCAAGACCTAGCGGGGGGGCCGGGCCACAATGAGCAGTTCTTC. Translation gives CASSQDLAGGPGHNEQFF.